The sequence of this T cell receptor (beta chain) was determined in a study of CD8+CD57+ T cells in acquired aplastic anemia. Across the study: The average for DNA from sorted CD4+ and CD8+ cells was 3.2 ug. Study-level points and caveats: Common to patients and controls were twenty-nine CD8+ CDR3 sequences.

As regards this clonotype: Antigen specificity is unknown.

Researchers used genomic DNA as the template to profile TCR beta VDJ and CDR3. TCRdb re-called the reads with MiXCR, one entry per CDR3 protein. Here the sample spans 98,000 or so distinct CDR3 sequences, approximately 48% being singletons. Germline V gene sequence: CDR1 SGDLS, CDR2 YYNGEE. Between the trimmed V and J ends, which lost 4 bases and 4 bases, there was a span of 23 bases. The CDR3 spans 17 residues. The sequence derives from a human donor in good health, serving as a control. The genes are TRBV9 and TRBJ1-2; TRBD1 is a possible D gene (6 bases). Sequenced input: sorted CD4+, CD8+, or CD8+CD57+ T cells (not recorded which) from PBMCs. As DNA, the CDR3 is TGTGCCAGCAGCACATTGATGGGACAAGGAGGTGGCTATGGCTACACCTTC. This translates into CASSTLMGQGGGYGYTF.